This T cell receptor (beta chain) was identified in a study of follicular helper T cells after annual influenza vaccination. Study overall: Across the 2013-2014, 2014-2015 and 2015-2016 vaccination seasons, some subjects were resampled. Study-level points and caveats: Plasmablast frequency change correlated with clonality change in ICOS+CD38+ cTfh. Recurrent ICOS+CD38+ cTfh clonotypes included tetramer and AIM influenza-specific ones.

Time point meaning: 2015-2016 season, 7 days after influenza vaccination. This CDR3 comprises 14 residues. Trimming removed 0 bases from V and 5 bases from J, with 10 bases in between. Germline V gene lookup returns CDR1 KGHSH and CDR2 LQKENI. This clone was seen only once. Its antigen is undetermined. Here immunoSEQ multiplex PCR was the method, and the copy in TCRdb shows in-frame clones only, minus some. The sample includes more than 4,000 clones, 75% to 85% seen only once; the top ten take approximately 1.1%. The chain combines TRBV18 with TRBJ2-5; perhaps TRBD2 as D (6 bases). The receptor comes from an adult who received the influenza vaccine. The sample was CXCR5+ CD38- circulating T follicular helper cells from blood, taken 7 days after influenza vaccination. Subset noted: circulating Tfh, non-naive CD4+CXCR5+PD-1+ (ICOS+CD38+ or ICOS-CD38-). CDR3 loop: CASSPPTSSETQYF. The CDR3 DNA reads TGTGCCAGCTCACCACCGACTAGTTCGGAGACCCAGTACTTC. Using reference TRBV18 and TRBJ2-5 for the parts outside the CDR3, the full variable domain is NAGVMQNPRHLVRRRGQEARLRCSPMKGHSHVYWYRQLPEEGLKFMVYLQKENIIDESGMPKERFSAEFPKEGPSILRIQQVVRGDSAAYFCASSPPTSSETQYFGPGTRLLVL.